This entry lists 12 T cell receptor beta chains sequenced from one sample in a study of blood T cells in healthy people across ages. The authors ran a second PCR of 7 to 11 cycles using a sample-barcoded 5' primer and a J-beta primer mix. One entry per CDR3 protein results from TCRdb running MiXCR on the 5' RACE reads. The sample holds around 1,000,000 distinct CDR3 sequences, 25% seen once. A further study also used this sample, focusing on T cells of mothers and their children.

The sample comprised blood. The receptors originated from a girl aged 2 to 9 in good health.

This clonotype was counted only a few times. This chain links TRBV15 with TRBJ2-7, with no clear D. The CDR3 contains 15 residues. Trimming cost V 0 bases and J 6 bases, with 15 bases left between them. From germline, CDR1 is LNHNV and CDR2 YYDKDF (reference sequence). In DNA, the CDR3 is TGTGCCACCAGCAGAGATCTGTCGGTTTCGGCCGAGCAGTACTTC. As protein: CATSRDLSVSAEQYF. The full variable domain, in which reference TRBV15 and TRBJ2-7 provide the parts outside the CDR3, is DAMVIQNPRYQVTQFGKPVTLSCSQTLNHNVMYWYQQKSSQAPKLLFHYYDKDFNNEADTPDNFQSRRPNTSFCFLDIRSPGLGDTAMYLCATSRDLSVSAEQYFGPGTRLTVT.

Only a few counts were recorded for this clonotype. The J gene is TRBJ2-3, the V gene TRBV4-2; D not resolved. Trimming removed 1 base from V and 6 bases from J, with 8 bases in between. Looked up from germline, CDR1 is LGHNA and CDR2 is YNFKEQ. This CDR3 spans 13 amino acids. DNA of the CDR3: TGTGCCAGCAGCCAAGTCCCCGTGGATACGCAGTATTTT. Encoded protein: CASSQVPVDTQYF.

This clonotype was observed a handful of times. The chain employs TRBV12-3 or TRBV12-4 and TRBJ1-4; TRBD1 matches 11 bases. After removal of 7 bases from V and 8 bases from J, the junction contained 9 bases not matched to a gene. The CDR3 spans 15 residues. The CDR3 region has the DNA TGTGCCAGCACCATAGCCGGGACAGGGGGGGAAAAACTGTTTTTT. Protein sequence: CASTIAGTGGEKLFF.

This clonotype was found many times. The chain joins TRBV25-1 to TRBJ1-2; unclear D gene. The CDR3 has 12 amino acids. V was shortened by 5 bases and J by 2 bases, with 6 bases between the two germline ends. Germline loops: CDR1 MGHDK, CDR2 SYGVNS. DNA of the CDR3: TGTGCCAGCAGTTGGGGAAACTATGGCTACACCTTC. This gives the protein CASSWGNYGYTF.

In its sample, this clonotype was seen a few times. The chain carries TRBV11-3 and TRBJ2-2; D is possibly TRBD1 or TRBD2 (5 bases each). V lost 5 bases, J lost 8 bases, and 15 bases lay in between. There are 14 residues in the CDR3. From germline, CDR1 is SGHNT and CDR2 YENEEA. The CDR3 sequence is CASSTGAPGGELFF. CDR3 nucleotides: TGTGCCAGCAGCACCGGGGCGCCGGGAGGGGAGCTGTTTTTT. The variable domain in full, with the rest retrieved from reference TRBV11-3 and TRBJ2-2, is EAGVVQSPRYKIIEKKQPVAFWCNPISGHNTLYWYLQNLGQGPELLIRYENEEAVDDSQLPKDRFSAERLKGVDSTLKIQPAELGDSAVYLCASSTGAPGGELFFGEGSRLTVL.

CDR3 DNA sequence: TGCGCCAGCAGCTTCGGGACTAGCGGGAGAACTGGGGTCTCCGAGCAGTACTTC. The encoded protein is CASSFGTSGRTGVSEQYF. This sequence joins TRBV4-1 and TRBJ2-7; 14 bases map to TRBD2. Unmatched junction bases numbered 15, after V lost 5 bases and J lost 6 bases. CDR3 length: 18 residues. The germline V gene has CDR1 MGHRA and CDR2 YSYEKL.

This clonotype showed up many times. This sequence joins TRBV5-1 and TRBJ2-5; TRBD2 matches at 12 bases. Germline V gene lookup returns CDR1 SGHRS and CDR2 YFSETQ. The V gene end was trimmed by 4 bases and the J gene end by 3 bases; junction bases not matched to a gene: 7. This CDR3 has 16 residues. This chain's CDR3 is CASSGPRLAGEETQYF. CDR3 nucleotides: TGCGCCAGCAGCGGTCCCCGACTAGCGGGGGAAGAGACCCAGTACTTC.

This clonotype came up once. The chain has TRBV20-1 and TRBJ2-7; D is undetermined. Per the germline V gene, CDR1 is DFQATT and CDR2 is SNEGSKA (reference sequence). This CDR3 comprises 14 residues. Trimming cost V 3 bases and J 3 bases, with 15 bases left between them. DNA for the CDR3: TGCAGTGCTAGTTTAATCCGGGTCAACTACGAGCAGTACTTC. It yields the protein CSASLIRVNYEQYF.

This clonotype showed up just a few times. This chain connects TRBV7-9 to TRBJ2-1, with D possibly called TRBD1 or TRBD2 (5 bases each). Between the trimmed V and J ends, which lost 11 bases and 5 bases, there was a span of 16 bases. CDR3 size: 13 residues. Germline V gives CDR1 SEHNR, CDR2 FQNEAQ (reference sequence). In DNA, the CDR3 is TGTGCCGACCGGGACGAACTCAACAATGAGCAGTTCTTC. Translated: CADRDELNNEQFF.

In this sample, this clonotype turned up many times. This chain connects TRBV20-1 to TRBJ1-2; D remains unclear. CDR1 and CDR2 (germline): DFQATT, SNEGSKA (reference sequence). The CDR3 runs 16 residues. V was shortened by 3 bases and J by 2 bases, with 19 bases between the two germline ends. The CDR3 DNA sequence: TGCAGTGCTAGTGGGGTTTATCCAGAGAACAACTATGGCTACACCTTC. It codes for CSASGVYPENNYGYTF.

This clonotype was recorded only once. The J gene is TRBJ2-5, the V gene TRBV27; D remains unclear. The CDR3 is 14 amino acids. Germline V lookup: CDR1 MNHEY, CDR2 SMNVEV (reference sequence). V was cut by 7 bases and J by 0 bases, with 12 bases left in between. DNA of the CDR3: TGTGCCAGCACCCAGACCCCGCACCAAGAGACCCAGTACTTC. This encodes CASTQTPHQETQYF.

The chain carries TRBV28 and TRBJ2-3; possibly TRBD1 for D (6 bases). This CDR3 spans 12 amino acids. Germline loops: CDR1 MDHEN, CDR2 SYDVKM. Trimming removed 4 bases at V and 9 bases at J, with 11 bases between. The CDR3 reads CASSSPGQTQYF. CDR3 sequence (DNA): TGTGCCAGCAGTTCCCCGGGACAAACGCAGTATTTT.